The TCR beta chain under discussion was sequenced for a study of T cell responses to AZD1222 COVID-19 vaccine. The V end was cut by 0 bases, the J end by 4 bases, with 10 bases between. The CDR3 is 15 residues long. The germline gives CDR1 PRHDT, CDR2 FYEKMQ (reference sequence). The method was immunoSEQ multiplex PCR; TCRdb's version includes in-frame clones alone and lacks a portion of them. This table holds around 99,000 clones, approximately 92% found once. The receptor comes from an adult who received the AZD1222 COVID-19 vaccine. The rearrangement uses TRBV13 and TRBJ2-1; D may be TRBD1 (5 bases). The source material was peripheral blood, sampled 28 days after the second AZD1222 dose. The CDR3 region is CASSLGPGRYNEQFF. In nucleotides, the CDR3 is TGTGCCAGCAGCTTAGGCCCAGGGCGATACAATGAGCAGTTCTTC.